These 32 T cell receptor beta chains originate from one sample sequenced in a study of tumor-infiltrating lymphocytes in primary liver carcinoma. Starting material for RNA and DNA co-extraction consisted of roughly 19-34 mg of unsorted bulk tissue. Priming with a constant-region primer yielded TCR beta cDNA from roughly 500 ng total RNA. Slightly modified ARM-PCR, run as three nested multiplex PCR rounds, produced the TCR beta libraries. Researchers ran the first two PCR rounds for roughly 10 cycles each with TRBV1-TRBV30 forward primers and a C-beta reverse primer. TCRdb analysed the multiplex PCR reads with MiXCR anew, one entry per CDR3 protein. The data show 45,000 to 65,000 distinct CDR3 sequences, 60% to 80% seen once. The material sequenced was liver tumor tissue from sampling region 5. Documented subset: tumor region T5, tumor centre. Every receptor here comes from a man aged 40-50 years with primary liver carcinoma and hepatitis B virus infection.

There are many counts of this clonotype. The chain carries TRBV6-5 and TRBJ2-3, with a weak D call TRBD2 (6 bases). Germline values: CDR1 MNHEY, CDR2 SVGAGI. The CDR3 totals 14 residues. Trimming removed 4 bases from V and 14 bases from J, with 22 bases in between. CDR3 loop: CASSSSRDSVRLYF. The DNA for the CDR3 is TGTGCCAGCAGTTCCTCCAGGGACTCCGTAAGGCTGTATTTT.

This clonotype was observed many times. V is TRBV6-1 and J is TRBJ2-7, with 11 bases matching TRBD2. The V gene end was trimmed by 7 bases and the J gene end by 12 bases; junction bases not matched to a gene: 14. CDR3 length: 14 amino acids. Germline lookup yields CDR1 MNHNS and CDR2 SASEGT. The CDR3 sequence is CASKPGLAAPVGYF. CDR3 in DNA: TGTGCCAGCAAGCCGGGACTAGCGGCCCCAGTCGGGTACTTC.

The chain links TRBV29-1 to TRBJ2-3; no clear D. The V end lost 8 bases, the J end lost 4 bases, and 19 bases lay between the germline ends. This CDR3 region has 14 residues. Germline V gives CDR1 SQVTM, CDR2 ANQGSEA. The CDR3 is CSILGSNGADTQYF. DNA for the CDR3: TGCAGCATTCTAGGTAGTAACGGCGCAGATACGCAGTATTTT.

Worth noting for this clonotype: Germline and junction disagree at one end, which may indicate a read error. The chain employs TRBV11-3 and TRBJ1-5; D uncertain. CDR3 length: 15 amino acids. Germline CDR1 is SGHNT and CDR2 is YENEEA. CDR3 sequence reads: CASCLDLWVAQSQHF. CDR3 DNA sequence: TGTGCCAGCTGCTTAGATCTGTGGGTGGCTCAGTCCCAGCATTTT.

This clonotype was observed a single time. One junction end disagrees with the germline gene, perhaps due to a read error. V gene TRBV9 combines with J gene TRBJ1-1; D might be TRBD1 (6 bases). CDR3 length equals 14 residues. Germline assignment: CDR1 SGDLS and CDR2 YYNGEE. The CDR3 loop is CTSSVAGADAEAFF. The CDR3 DNA reads TGTACCAGCAGCGTAGCGGGGGCGGACGCTGAAGCTTTCTTT.

The J gene is TRBJ1-1, the V gene TRBV5-6; TRBD1 is a possible D gene (5 bases). The CDR3 covers 14 residues. CDR1 SGHDT and CDR2 YYEEEE come from the germline V gene. V shed 6 bases and J shed 6 bases, with 18 bases lying between them. The CDR3 DNA follows: TGTGCCAGCAACCCCGTGGGACCAAACGCTGAAGCTTTCTTT. It is translated as CASNPVGPNAEAFF.

About this clonotype itself: The CDR3 carries no conserved terminal phenylalanine or tryptophan, so it likely arises from a read error. This chain uses TRBV29-1 with TRBJ2-1; D uncertain. Per the germline V gene, CDR1 is SQVTM and CDR2 is ANQGSEA. Trimming pared 7 bases from V and 11 bases from J, leaving 24 bases between. The CDR3 is made up of 14 amino acids. The CDR3 DNA reads TGCAGCGCCCCGGATGGCGGCCGGGTAGGAAAGCAGTTCGTC. Amino acids: CSAPDGGRVGKQFV.

The chain uses TRBV11-2 and TRBJ2-5; weak D call: TRBD2 (6 bases). Trimming removed 5 bases from V and 5 bases from J, with 24 bases in between. The CDR3 totals 17 residues. Germline CDR1 is SGHAT and CDR2 is FQNNGV. The CDR3 sequence is CASSLRQAGDPSETQYF. The CDR3 coding sequence is TGTGCCAGCAGCCTAAGACAAGCGGGTGACCCGAGCGAGACCCAGTACTTC.

The CDR3 here is CASSPMGRADTQYF. The CDR3, as DNA: TGTGCCAGCAGCCCCATGGGTCGGGCAGATACGCAGTATTTT. V usage is TRBV11-2 and J usage is TRBJ2-3; D is undetermined. The CDR3 is 14 amino acids. The germline V and J ends were trimmed by 5 bases and 4 bases, with 13 bases remaining between them. Germline CDR1 is SGHAT and CDR2 is FQNNGV. Using reference TRBV11-2 and TRBJ2-3 for the parts outside the CDR3, the full variable domain is EAGVAQSPRYKIIEKRQSVAFWCNPISGHATLYWYQQILGQGPKLLIQFQNNGVVDDSQLPKDRFSAERLKGVDSTLKIQPAKLEDSAVYLCASSPMGRADTQYFGPGTRLTVL.

This clonotype was seen many times. A single base separates this from a much larger clone, so it may be a read error. The chain joins TRBV6-5 to TRBJ1-1; D is undetermined. Trimming cost V 6 bases and J 0 bases, with 8 bases left between them. Germline V gives CDR1 MNHEY, CDR2 SVGAGI. This CDR3 spans 13 amino acids. The CDR3 region has the DNA TGTGCCAGCAGCCCCCCGGTGAACACTGAAGCTTTCTTT. It translates to CASSPPVNTEAFF.

Details on this clonotype: The CDR3 does not end in the conserved phenylalanine or tryptophan, so this is likely a read error. This sequence joins TRBV4-2 and TRBJ1-2; D perhaps matches TRBD1 (5 bases). CDR1 LGHNA and CDR2 YNFKEQ come from the germline V gene. There are 14 residues in the CDR3. CDR3 nucleotide sequence: TGTACCAGCAGCCAAGATCGAACAGGCTGGGGCTACACCTAC. Encoded protein: CTSSQDRTGWGYTY.

As regards this clonotype: A junction boundary mismatches the germline segment, possibly from a read error. The chain joins TRBV10-2 to TRBJ2-7; D ambiguous. This CDR3 has 13 residues. Germline V gives CDR1 WSHSY, CDR2 SAAADI. The CDR3 DNA follows: TGCGCCAGCAATGGAGCACTCTACTACGAGCAGTGCTTC. Translation: CASNGALYYEQCF.

As regards this clonotype: A read error may produce the germline difference seen at one junction end. The gene calls are TRBV7-9 and TRBJ2-3; D remains ambiguous. This CDR3 comprises 12 residues. CDR1 and CDR2 from the germline V gene are SEHNR and FQNEAQ (reference sequence). CDR3: CASSVFTDMQYF. In DNA form, the CDR3 reads TGTGCCAGCAGCGTCTTCACAGATATGCAGTATTTT.

For this clonotype: Being one base from a much bigger clone, this may be a read error. The J gene is TRBJ1-1, the V gene TRBV2; 7 nucleotides align to TRBD1. This CDR3 spans 13 amino acids. CDR1 SNHLY and CDR2 FYNNEI come from the germline V gene. The DNA of the CDR3 is TGTCCCAGCAGGAGGGACAGTCAGGGTGAAGCTTTCTTT. It yields the protein CPSRRDSQGEAFF.

This clonotype is medium-sized by share. The chain joins TRBV4-2 to TRBJ2-2; D gene unclear. The CDR3 is 14 residues long. Trimming cost V 0 bases and J 7 bases, with 9 bases left between them. Germline lookup yields CDR1 LGHNA and CDR2 YNFKEQ. The DNA of the CDR3 is TGTGCCAGCAGCCAAGATCAAATTGGCGGGGAGCTGTTTTTT. Translation: CASSQDQIGGELFF.

This clonotype was seen more than once but under ten times. Sequence at one end of the junction differs from germline and may be a read error. The chain joins TRBV13 to TRBJ1-5, with D unresolved. Germline loops: CDR1 PRHDT, CDR2 FYEKMQ (reference sequence). This CDR3 has 14 amino acids. The DNA of the CDR3 is TGTGACAGCAGCTTAGGTGGAAGCGATCAGCCCCAACATTTT. Its translation is CDSSLGGSDQPQHF.

As regards this clonotype: One end of the junction is discordant with germline, which a read error may explain. The chain has TRBV5-1 and TRBJ2-3, with 7 nucleotides matching TRBD2. This CDR3 comprises 14 residues. CDR1 is SGHRS, CDR2 YFSETQ, per germline. The CDR3 protein is CSSSLGGFPDTQYF. As DNA, the CDR3 is TGCTCCAGCAGCCTGGGGGGGTTCCCAGATACGCAGTATTTT.

Concerning this clonotype: Relative to the germline gene, one junction end is altered; a read error may explain this. The chain couples TRBV9 to TRBJ1-1, with D possibly TRBD1 on 6 matching bases. CDR1 and CDR2 (germline): SGDLS, YYNGEE. The CDR3 length is 14 residues. This CDR3 reads CASSVAGADTEALF. In DNA, the CDR3 is TGTGCCAGCAGCGTAGCGGGGGCGGACACTGAAGCTCTCTTT.

For this clonotype: A junction end diverges from the germline sequence, so it may reflect a read error. V gene TRBV6-6 combines with J gene TRBJ1-5; D possibly corresponds to TRBD1 (6 bases). This CDR3 has 14 residues. Per the germline V gene, CDR1 is MNHNY and CDR2 is SVGAGI (reference sequence). The CDR3 DNA reads as TGCGCCAGCAGTTACTTACAGGGAAGTCAGCCCCAGCATTTT. Its protein is CASSYLQGSQPQHF.

The chain recombines TRBV6-4 with TRBJ2-5; 8 bases are shared with TRBD2. Losses at the gene ends were 9 bases for V and 3 bases for J; bases not matched to a gene: 12. CDR1 and CDR2 from the germline V gene are MRHNA and SNTAGT. CDR3 size: 15 residues. The CDR3 nucleotides read TGTGCCAGTGACAGGACTAGCTGGACAGAAGAGACCCAGTACTTC. Its protein product is CASDRTSWTEETQYF.

Turning to this clonotype: One end of the junction is discordant with germline, which a read error may explain. The chain uses TRBV29-1 and TRBJ1-2, with a weak D call TRBD1 (5 bases). The CDR3 is made up of 14 amino acids. The germline gives CDR1 SQVTM, CDR2 ANQGSEA. The CDR3: CSVKFGHSIYVYTF. As DNA, the CDR3 is TGCAGCGTCAAATTTGGACACTCGATCTATGTCTACACCTTC. The variable domain in full, with the rest retrieved from reference TRBV29-1 and TRBJ1-2, is SAVISQKPSRDICQRGTSLTIQCQVDSQVTMMFWYRQQPGQSLTLIATANQGSEATYESGFVIDKFPISRPNLTFSTLTVSNMSPEDSSIYLCSVKFGHSIYVYTFGSGTRLTVV.

With respect to this clonotype: The junction departs from germline at one end; a sequencing error may be responsible. The chain employs TRBV4-2 and TRBJ2-4; perhaps TRBD2 as D (6 bases). CDR3 length equals 18 residues. Germline V CDR1 and CDR2: LGHNA, YNFKEQ. CDR3 protein: CANSQGSGSNESKNIQYF. The CDR3 DNA reads as TGTGCCAACAGCCAAGGTTCCGGGAGCAACGAATCCAAAAACATTCAGTACTTC.

Turning to this clonotype: At one end the junction does not follow the germline gene, possibly because of a read error. The chain carries TRBV7-9 and TRBJ2-7; D is unresolved. CDR1 and CDR2 (germline): SEHNR, FQNEAQ (reference sequence). The length of the CDR3 is 13 residues. The CDR3 region has the DNA TGTGCCAGGAGCTTAAATCAGGCTTACAAGCAGTACTTC. Amino acid sequence: CARSLNQAYKQYF.

About this clonotype itself: The final CDR3 position lacks the conserved phenylalanine or tryptophan, pointing to a likely read error. This chain connects TRBV12-3 or TRBV12-4 to TRBJ1-5, with unresolved D. The CDR3 is 15 amino acids. The CDR3 bases are TGTGCTAGCACGCGGGGTACCGCAATAAATCAGCCCCAGCATTAT. Amino acid sequence: CASTRGTAINQPQHY.

This chain uses TRBV19 with TRBJ2-7; TRBD1 is a possible D gene (6 bases). This CDR3 spans 12 amino acids. Germline V lookup: CDR1 LNHDA, CDR2 SQIVND (reference sequence). CDR3 protein: CASGRGDYERYF. CDR3 coding DNA: TGTGCAAGTGGCAGGGGTGACTACGAACGGTACTTC.

Note on this clonotype: A junction end diverges from the germline sequence, so it may reflect a read error. The chain combines TRBV6-1 with TRBJ1-5; D possibly corresponds to TRBD1 (5 bases). The CDR3 loop spans 13 amino acids. Per germline, CDR1 MNHNS and CDR2 SASEGT. The DNA of the CDR3 is TGTGCCAGCAGTGCCAGGGAGGATCAGCCCAAGCATTTC. Protein product: CASSAREDQPKHF.

Worth noting for this clonotype: Mismatch with germline at one junction end may stem from a read error. The rearrangement uses TRBV11-1 and TRBJ2-1, with TRBD2 matching 11 bases. Germline V lookup: CDR1 SGHAT, CDR2 FQDESV (reference sequence). The CDR3 is 20 residues long. The CDR3 DNA reads TGTGCCAGCCGCATAGAAAAGACTAGCGGGGCCTCGCGGTTCGGCAATGAGGAGTTCTTC. It codes for CASRIEKTSGASRFGNEEFF. Full variable domain (remainder filled in from reference TRBV11-1 and TRBJ2-1): EAEVAQSPRYKITEKSQAVAFWCDPISGHATLYWYRQILGQGPELLVQFQDESVVDDSQLPKDRFSAERLKGVDSTLKIQPAELGDSAMYLCASRIEKTSGASRFGNEEFFGPGTRLTVL.

The V gene is TRBV4-2, the J gene TRBJ2-7; possibly TRBD1 for D (5 bases). V gave up 0 bases and J gave up 7 bases, with 19 bases separating them. Germline values: CDR1 LGHNA, CDR2 YNFKEQ. The CDR3 runs 16 residues. The CDR3 protein is CASSQDPGHGKGEQYF. DNA of the CDR3: TGTGCCAGCAGCCAAGACCCCGGACATGGAAAAGGTGAGCAGTACTTC.

This clonotype was counted a single time. The chain uses TRBV5-6 and TRBJ2-2; weak D call: TRBD2 (7 bases). Germline lookup yields CDR1 SGHDT and CDR2 YYEEEE. V was clipped by 7 bases and J by 3 bases, with 16 bases between them. The CDR3 has 15 residues. The CDR3 is CASGSGGLDTGELFF. The CDR3 region has the DNA TGTGCCAGCGGCTCCGGGGGGCTAGACACCGGGGAGCTGTTTTTT.

As concerns this clonotype: Compared with germline, one end of the junction differs, possibly owing to a read error. The chain employs TRBV4-1 and TRBJ2-1; D may be TRBD2 (6 bases). CDR1 is MGHRA, CDR2 YSYEKL, per germline. The CDR3 is 15 residues long. CDR3 in DNA: TGCGCCAGCAGCCAAGTCGGGACTGCGTACAGTGAGCAGTTCTTC. Translation gives CASSQVGTAYSEQFF.

This clonotype has a single count. The germline gene is not matched at one end of the junction; a read error may be the cause. The J gene is TRBJ2-1, the V gene TRBV14; TRBD1 matches at 9 bases. Germline assignment: CDR1 SGHDN and CDR2 FVKESK. This CDR3 is 17 amino acids long. CDR3 region: CASTQEGQGTGYNEQFF. The CDR3 DNA is TGCGCCAGCACCCAAGAGGGTCAGGGGACAGGGTACAATGAACAGTTCTTC.

Turning to this clonotype: The CDR3 ends on some other residue instead of the conserved phenylalanine or tryptophan, so this is likely a read error. CDR3 amino acids: CASNPLTGVLNTGELFL. The CDR3 DNA reads as TGCGCCAGCAACCCCCTAACAGGGGTCCTAAACACCGGGGAGCTGTTTTTA. The chain uses TRBV4-1 and TRBJ2-2, with 7 bases fitting TRBD1. With V trimmed by 7 bases and J by 2 bases, 13 bases remained unmatched. The germline gives CDR1 MGHRA, CDR2 YSYEKL. The CDR3 spans 17 residues.